This T cell receptor (beta chain) is from a study of TIL therapy for anti-PD-1-resistant metastatic lung cancer. Turning to the study itself: A few tumors were EGFR-mutant and two were ALK-rearranged.

Worth noting for this clone: Its antigen is still unknown.

The libraries were made with immunoSEQ v3. Each library reached 2.1 million or so read pairs, or 5-6 million at deep level. The assay was immunoSEQ multiplex PCR, and TCRdb's table has in-frame clones only and misses some. The profile shows about 6,400 clones, 55% to 70% of them singletons. The CDR3 spans 15 residues. Germline assignment: CDR1 MNHEY and CDR2 SVGAGI. V lost 6 bases and J lost 4; bases outside the gene matches: 9. Broader study findings: Compared with baseline intratumoral T cells, expanded TIL cultures were more clonal and less diverse (approximately 6% vs 31%). Patients were highly selected, enriched for treatment-naive, never-smoker and oncogene-addicted cases.

Time point in this sample: pre-treatment sample, taken before nivolumab and TIL therapy. Most excised metastases sampled were pleural nodules or supraclavicular lymph nodes. The sequence was collected from a person aged 25 to 85 with non-small cell lung cancer. The chain uses TRBV6-5 and TRBJ1-2, with 9 positions matching TRBD1. The source was tumor tissue, collected at baseline. As DNA, the CDR3 is TGTGCCAGCAGCCAGGGGACAGGGTACAGCTATGGCTACACCTTC. Translation gives CASSQGTGYSYGYTF.